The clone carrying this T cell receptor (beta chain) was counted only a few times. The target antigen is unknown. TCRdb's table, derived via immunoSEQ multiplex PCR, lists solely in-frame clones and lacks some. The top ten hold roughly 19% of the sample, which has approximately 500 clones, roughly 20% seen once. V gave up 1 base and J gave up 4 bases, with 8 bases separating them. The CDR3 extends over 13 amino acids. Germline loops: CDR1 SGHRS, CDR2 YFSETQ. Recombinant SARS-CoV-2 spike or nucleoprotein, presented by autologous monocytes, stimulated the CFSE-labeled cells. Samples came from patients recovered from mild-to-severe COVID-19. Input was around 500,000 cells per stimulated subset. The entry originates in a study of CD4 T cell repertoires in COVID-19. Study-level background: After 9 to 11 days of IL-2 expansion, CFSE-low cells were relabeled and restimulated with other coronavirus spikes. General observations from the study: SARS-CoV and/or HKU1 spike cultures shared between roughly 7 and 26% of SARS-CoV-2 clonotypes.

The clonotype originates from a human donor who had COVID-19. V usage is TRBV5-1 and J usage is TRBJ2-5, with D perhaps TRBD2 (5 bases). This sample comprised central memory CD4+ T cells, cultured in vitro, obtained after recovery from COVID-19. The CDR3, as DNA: TGCGCCAGCAGCTTGACCCTAGCAGAGACCCAGTACTTC. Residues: CASSLTLAETQYF.